These 5 T cell receptor beta chains share one sample of origin, sequenced in a study of T cells in women clearing cervical HPV infection. TCRdb's table, derived via immunoSEQ multiplex PCR, lists solely in-frame clones and lacks some. This table lists around 46,000 clones. Sequencing was performed on blood buffy coat. The receptor set was obtained from a woman aged 18 to 75 with a cervical HPV16 infection that either progressed to CIN3+ or cleared (not recorded which).

Worth noting for this clone: The observed sequence ends 3 residues before the CDR3 terminus, with the missing tail filled in from the germline J gene. This chain uses TRBV6-2 or TRBV6-3 with TRBJ1-1; D is possibly TRBD1 (6 bases). Germline V CDR1 and CDR2: MNHEY, SVGEGT. The CDR3 extends over 14 amino acids. Trimming took 7 bases from V and 0 from J, leaving 12 bases between them. The sequenced CDR3 bases are TGTGCCAGCACCGAGGACAGCATGAACACTGAA. Protein sequence: CASTEDSMNTE. The CDR3 in full is CASTEDSMNTEAFF.

Note on this clone: The CDR3 extends 3 residues past the end of the read, so its final part is completed from the germline J gene. The V and J genes are TRBV12-3 or TRBV12-4 and TRBJ2-7; 8 nucleotides match TRBD1. The trim removed 4 bases at V and 5 bases at J, leaving 10 bases unmatched. This CDR3 region has 15 residues. The sequenced CDR3 bases are TGTGCCAGCAGTTCCAGGACAGGGAAAAATCACGAG. Its translation: CASSSRTGKNHE. In full, the CDR3 is CASSSRTGKNHEQYF.

A remark on this clone: The read ends 3 residues early relative to the CDR3; the germline J gene fills the gap. The V gene is TRBV6-1, the J gene TRBJ2-7, with a weak D call TRBD1 (6 bases). The CDR3 length is 14 residues. The V gene lost 1 base and the J gene lost 3 bases, with 10 bases spanning the gap. Looked up from germline, CDR1 is MNHNS and CDR2 is SASEGT. The part of the CDR3 DNA that was read is TGTGCCAGCAGTGAAGGTATCAGGGGCTACGAG. This translates into CASSEGIRGYE. The complete CDR3 sequence is CASSEGIRGYEQYF.

For this clone: The CDR3 is cut off 3 residues early in the read; its end comes from the germline J gene. The chain couples TRBV7-9 to TRBJ2-3; 7 bases map to TRBD2. The CDR3 spans 13 residues. In germline, CDR1 is SEHNR, CDR2 FQNEAQ (reference sequence). Incomplete CDR3 DNA: TGTGCCAGCAGTAAGCGGGAACGGGAGACG. Protein product: CASSKRERET. The CDR3 as a whole reads CASSKRERETQYF. The whole variable domain, filled in from reference TRBV7-9 and TRBJ2-3, reads DTGVSQNPRHKITKRGQNVTFRCDPISEHNRLYWYRQTLGQGPEFLTYFQNEAQLEKSRLLSDRFSAERPKGSFSTLEIQRTEQGDSAMYLCASSKRERETQYFGPGTRLTVL.

About this clone itself: The missing CDR3 end, 3 residues past where the read stops, is filled in from the germline J gene. This chain connects TRBV5-4 to TRBJ1-2, with a possible D match to TRBD1 (6 bases). CDR3 length: 14 amino acids. The ends were cut back, 4 bases at V and 0 bases at J, with 10 bases in the middle. The germline V gene has CDR1 SGHNT and CDR2 YYREEE (reference sequence). CDR3 DNA, as far as it was read: TGTGCCAGCAGCCCACAGGGTACTAACTATGGC. Translating gives CASSPQGTNYG. The CDR3 as a whole reads CASSPQGTNYGYTF. Looking up the rest from reference TRBV5-4 and TRBJ1-2 gives the full variable domain: ETGVTQSPTHLIKTRGQQVTLRCSSQSGHNTVSWYQQALGQGPQFIFQYYREEENGRGNFPPRFSGLQFPNYSSELNVNALELDDSALYLCASSPQGTNYGYTFGSGTRLTVV.